The clone carrying this T cell receptor beta chain was seen a few times. In germline, CDR1 is KGHDR, CDR2 SFDVKD. Trimming shortened V by 3 bases and J by 8 bases, and 9 bases separated the two germline ends. The CDR3 has 12 amino acids. This entry is derived from a study of response to subunit inactivated influenza vaccine. Each CDR3 protein is one row after TCRdb ran MiXCR on the RT-PCR reads. The sample yields a few hundred thousand distinct CDR3 sequences, roughly a fifth seen once. The source of this sequence is a man aged 50-75 years who received an inactivated influenza vaccine. The gene calls are TRBV24-1 and TRBJ1-2; D ambiguous. Here the sequenced sample was PBMCs from blood, taken less than 22 months after vaccination. Here the CDR3 DNA reads TGTGCCACCAGTGATGGGGTTTGGGGCTACACCTTC. It translates to CATSDGVWGYTF.